Listed below are T cell receptor beta chains from one sample, sequenced in a study of T cell responses to AZD1222 COVID-19 vaccine. Sequencing used immunoSEQ multiplex PCR; TCRdb keeps in-frame clones, though not all of them. In the table there are more than 150,000 clones, 90% of which are singletons. The sample in question was peripheral blood, obtained on day 0 of AZD1222 vaccination. The receptor set was obtained from an adult in good health. Each CDR3 is given with its conserved first and last residue. The D gene is left open where the match is weak. Part of the rows lack a size; the others show once, few, many or a class for expanded clones.

j_call v_call d_call clone_size cdr3_nt cdr3_aa
TRBJ2-3 TRBV28 TRBD1 NA TGTGCCAGCAGCCCGCGGGGACAGGGCCCAGATACGCAGTATTTT CASSPRGQGPDTQYF
TRBJ1-5 TRBV27 NA NA TGTGCCAGCAGTTTCCTCCGGGAGGAACAGCCCCAGCATTTT CASSFLREEQPQHF
TRBJ1-2 TRBV2 TRBD1 once TGTGCCAGCAGCTATCCGGACAGGGTTGATGGCTACACCTTC CASSYPDRVDGYTF
TRBJ2-3 TRBV2 NA NA TGTGCCAGCACGGAGACTAGCACAGATACGCAGTATTTT CASTETSTDTQYF
TRBJ1-1 TRBV7-2 TRBD1 NA TGTGCCAGCAGCCTAAGACAGGGGTGGGTGGTCACTGAAGCTTTCTTT CASSLRQGWVVTEAFF
TRBJ1-1 TRBV5-6 NA few TGTGCCAGCAGCTTAAGTCAGCTGAACACTGAAGCTTTCTTT CASSLSQLNTEAFF
TRBJ2-2 TRBV5-5 NA NA TGTGCCAGCAGCCCTACTAGTGATCCCGGGGAGCTGTTTTTT CASSPTSDPGELFF
TRBJ1-6 TRBV2 NA NA TGTGCCAGCAGTGATTCGGTGACTTCTCTCCACTTT CASSDSVTSLHF
TRBJ2-3 TRBV5-1 TRBD1 NA TGCGCCAGCAGCTTTCAGGGGGCAAGGGATACGCAGTATTTT CASSFQGARDTQYF
TRBJ1-2 TRBV10-3 NA NA TGTGCCATCAGTAAGACAGTCCCTAACTATGGCTACACCTTC CAISKTVPNYGYTF
TRBJ1-6 TRBV7-9 NA once TGTGCCAGCAGCTTATTTGAGAATTCACCCCTCCACTTT CASSLFENSPLHF
TRBJ2-1 TRBV5-1 NA NA TGCGCCAGCTCCCCCGTAGGGGGGGGCGACCTAATCTACAATGAGCAGTTCTTC CASSPVGGGDLIYNEQFF
TRBJ2-7 TRBV9 NA NA TGTGCCAGCAGTCTAGGGGACAAGAGCTCCTACGAGCAGTACTTC CASSLGDKSSYEQYF
TRBJ2-5 TRBV18 NA NA TGTGCCAGCTCACCATCGGCGGGGTTCCAAGAGACCCAGTACTTC CASSPSAGFQETQYF
TRBJ1-1 TRBV24-1 NA NA TGTGCCACCAGTGATGGTAACACTGAAGCTTTCTTT CATSDGNTEAFF
TRBJ1-2 TRBV28 TRBD1 NA TGTGCCAGCAGTTTAGGTAGGGGGCGTGACAACACCTTC CASSLGRGRDNTF
TRBJ1-1 TRBV21-1 NA NA TGTGCCAGCAGCGAACAGACAGGGGTCACTGAAGCTTTCTTT CASSEQTGVTEAFF
TRBJ1-1 TRBV5-6 TRBD1 NA TGTGCCAGCAGCTGGGGACAGTACTCCAACACTGAAGCTTTCTTT CASSWGQYSNTEAFF
TRBJ1-3 TRBV4-3 NA NA TGCGCCAGCAGCCAAGAAATCGGCTCGACTGGAAACACCATATATTTT CASSQEIGSTGNTIYF
TRBJ1-2 TRBV4-3 TRBD1 NA TGCGCCAGCAGCCAAGACTTGGGACAGGTGGTGTATCTCGGCTACACCTTC CASSQDLGQVVYLGYTF
TRBJ2-3 TRBV5-1 NA NA TGCGCCAGCAGCTTGGGGGACTCTTTCACAGATACGCAGTATTTT CASSLGDSFTDTQYF
TRBJ2-2 TRBV4-3 TRBD2 NA TGCGCCAGCAGCCAAGAACCCGGGGGGGCCAACACCGGGGAGCTGTTTTTT CASSQEPGGANTGELFF
TRBJ2-7 TRBV29-1 NA once TGCAGCGCGACACCGGGACGGGATGTCTACGAGCAGTACTTC CSATPGRDVYEQYF
TRBJ1-5 TRBV28 NA NA TGTGCCAGCAGTTTAATAGGGTCTGGGCAGCCCCAGCATTTT CASSLIGSGQPQHF
TRBJ1-1 TRBV28 NA NA TGTGCCAGCCGATCTGCCACTAACACTGAAGCTTTCTTT CASRSATNTEAFF
TRBJ1-2 TRBV6-6 NA NA TGTGCCAGCAGTACAAGGGGAGGGGACTATGGCTACACCTTC CASSTRGGDYGYTF
TRBJ1-1 TRBV7-3 TRBD1 NA TGTGCCAGCAGCTCTACAGGGGGCGAAGACACTGAAGCTTTCTTT CASSSTGGEDTEAFF
TRBJ2-5 TRBV11-3 NA NA TGTGCCAGCTCCTGGGACCCGGGAAAGACCCAGTACTTC CASSWDPGKTQYF
TRBJ1-5 TRBV19 TRBD1 NA TGTGCCAGTAGTAGCGGGACAGTGGCGGAACAGCCCCAGCATTTT CASSSGTVAEQPQHF
TRBJ2-7 TRBV7-2 TRBD2 NA TGTGCCAGCAGCTTAGGGACTAGCGGGTACTCCTACGAGCAGTACTTC CASSLGTSGYSYEQYF
TRBJ1-5 TRBV6-4 NA NA TGTGCCAGCAGTCGGGAGATCAATCAGCCCCAGCATTTT CASSREINQPQHF
TRBJ1-1 TRBV19 TRBD1 NA TGTGCCAGTAGGGGGGGACAGTTTAACACTGAAGCTTTCTTT CASRGGQFNTEAFF
TRBJ1-4 TRBV30 NA NA TGTGCCTGGAGTGTACAAGGGGCGGGGAGGGAAAAACTGTTTTTT CAWSVQGAGREKLFF
TRBJ1-3 TRBV7-9 TRBD1 NA TGTGCCAGCAGCTCACAGGGGGTGGGAGGAAACACCATATATTTT CASSSQGVGGNTIYF
TRBJ1-1 TRBV4-1 NA NA TGCGCCAGCAGCCAAGCTGTCAGGGCGAACACTGAAGCTTTCTTT CASSQAVRANTEAFF
TRBJ2-2 TRBV27 NA NA TGTGCCAGCACCGCTGCGAACACCGGGGAGCTGTTTTTT CASTAANTGELFF
TRBJ2-1 TRBV7-8 NA NA TGTGCCAGCAGCCCCTACATTATCAATGAGCAGTTCTTC CASSPYIINEQFF
TRBJ2-1 TRBV18 TRBD2 NA TGTGCCAGCTCACCAACGGGGGGAGACAATGAGCAGTTCTTC CASSPTGGDNEQFF
TRBJ2-7 TRBV5-4 NA NA TGTGCCAGCAGCCCCCCCGGGACAAGAACCTCCTACGAGCAGTACTTC CASSPPGTRTSYEQYF
TRBJ2-3 TRBV5-1 TRBD2 NA TGCGCCAGCAGCTTGGCCGGGGGGTTAGCGGGGCAAGATACGCAGTATTTT CASSLAGGLAGQDTQYF
TRBJ1-6 TRBV28 TRBD1 once TGTGCCAGCAGTTTCTCCCGGGACAGAGTTTTTCTGGCCCTCCACTTT CASSFSRDRVFLALHF
TRBJ1-5 TRBV27 TRBD1 NA TGTGCCAGCAGCCCACAGGGGTATAGCAATCAGCCCCAGCATTTT CASSPQGYSNQPQHF
TRBJ1-3 TRBV19 NA NA TGTGCCGCCTCCGGGGAAGTTGAAAGAAACACCATATATTTT CAASGEVERNTIYF
TRBJ1-5 TRBV27 NA NA TGTGCCAGCAGTTTAACCCAGGATGGGTTTGGCAATCAGCCCCAGCATTTT CASSLTQDGFGNQPQHF
TRBJ2-7 TRBV15 TRBD2 NA TGTGCCACCAGCATCCTAGCGGGGGGGCCCTACGAGCAGTACTTC CATSILAGGPYEQYF